Described below is a single TCR beta chain sequence and its context. This clonotype was picked up many times. The antigen it recognizes is unknown. Base qualities are missing; no much larger clone stands one base away. Per the publication, the treatment or condition label means: live attenuated yellow fever vaccine strain. A standard Ficoll-Paque protocol was used to isolate PBMCs from peripheral blood. Dynabeads CD4 and CD8 positive selection kits were used to isolate CD4 and CD8 T-cell fractions. RNA was extracted with TriZol from bulk PBMCs, CD4 and CD8 fractions, and dextramer-positive and dextramer-negative fractions. The CDR3 measures 16 amino acids from cysteine to phenylalanine. Only the CDR3 part of the read is kept: 48 bases, read in frame from the first base. V lost 4 bases and J lost 6 bases, and the count of bases not matched to a germline gene is 10. The germline V gene gives CDR1 as SGHRS and CDR2 as YFSETQ.

These data originate in a study of T cells after yellow fever vaccination (dated by TCRdb to about 2019). In terms of the full investigation: The SMART-Seq v4 Ultra Low Input RNA kit was used to prepare libraries from fractions with low cell numbers. To follow T-cell clones before and after primary and booster YFV17D yellow fever vaccination, bulk TCR alpha and beta repertoires were sequenced over time. Blood samples were taken at several timepoints before and after primary and secondary immunization, and bulk PBMC replicates and cell subsets were isolated. Two healthy male donors, one aged 18 to 30 and one aged 30 to 40 years, made up the cohort.

Synthesis of TCR cDNA relied on 5'RACE template switching, a step that introduced a universal primer site along with unique molecular identifiers. cDNA synthesis was primed from both the TCR alpha and TCR beta constant segments. Library amplification involved two PCR steps, and the second step added sample barcodes and sequencing adapters. Sequencing of libraries was done on Illumina HiSeq 2500 (2x100 bp) or NovaSeq (2x150 bp). As for how the authors treated the data: Reads were demultiplexed and collapsed into UMI consensus sequences with MIGEC, and V(D)J alignment was performed with MiXCR. Vaccine-responding clonotypes were identified with edgeR using replicate PBMC samples, with FDR below 0.01 and a log2 fold change above 5 up to day 15 being required. Each bulk clonotype received a CD4 or CD8 identity based on whether the sequenced CD4 or CD8 repertoire contained that clonotype at higher abundance. TCRdb reanalyzed the raw reads on its own, using fastp at Q25 for trimming and MiXCR for clone calling, and kept in-frame beta chains. Rows are unified per CDR3 protein, each entry keeping the most common DNA and genes. V and J calls and clone size were set by TCRdb, not the authors. In all, the sample holds more than 110,000 distinct CDR3 sequences, and 6.6% of those were seen once. The leading ten clones occupy 0.5% to 0.65% of the sample.

What the research found in general, with its limitations: Compared with the primary T-cell response, the secondary T-cell response was faster but weaker, reaching its peak on day 5 rather than on day 15. Because abundant contaminating clonotypes from the bulk population could be contained in FACS-sorted repertoires, computational filtering was required. A small fraction of clonotypes showed up in both the CD4 and CD8 compartments, probably as a result of convergent recombination. Most clones expanded after primary vaccination (almost 97% of CD4 and roughly 90% of CD8) were re-detected after the booster, suggesting that broad memory maintenance occurred. Because only a couple of donors were included in the study, the extent to which the findings can be generalized is limited.

This receptor chain uses TRBV5-1 and TRBJ2-1; 10 nucleotides in the junction match TRBD2. The sample in question was CD4+ T cells sorted from PBMCs, obtained 10 days after the yellow fever booster vaccination. The TCR was taken from a man between 25 and 39 years old who received the YFV17D yellow fever vaccine. For the CDR3, the sequence is CASSRAGAGGFNEQFF. The nucleotides read TGCGCCAGCAGCCGCGCTGGAGCGGGAGGGTTCAATGAGCAGTTCTTC. When the CDR3 is completed using the reference TRBV5-1 and TRBJ2-1 genes on either side, the full variable domain is KAGVTQTPRYLIKTRGQQVTLSCSPISGHRSVSWYQQTPGQGLQFLFEYFSETQRNKGNFPGRFSGRQFSNSRSEMNVSTLELGDSALYLCASSRAGAGGFNEQFFGPGTRLTVL.